Below are 4 T cell receptor beta chains sequenced from a single sample in a study of PD-L1 blockade in urothelial cancer. Using immunoSEQ multiplex PCR, the repertoire was profiled, and TCRdb retains in-frame clones only, with some absent. The sample lists about 95,000 clones, more than 75% occurring once. Time point of the sample: pretreatment peripheral blood. The specimen comprised PBMCs, sampled around atezolizumab (anti-PD-L1) treatment. These receptors came from a man aged 55 to 70 with urothelial cancer.

In DNA, the CDR3 is TGTGCCAGCAGTTATACAGGGGGGGTCCACTTT. This encodes CASSYTGGVHF. This chain links TRBV28 with TRBJ1-6; 8 bases line up with TRBD1. The length of the CDR3 is 11 residues. The trim removed 4 bases at V and 17 bases at J, leaving 4 bases unmatched. The germline V gene has CDR1 MDHEN and CDR2 SYDVKM.

The chain links TRBV7-3 to TRBJ2-2; TRBD2 matches 9 bases. The CDR3 is 16 residues long. V dropped 5 bases and J dropped 1; count of bases not matched to a gene: 5. Looked up from germline, CDR1 is SGHTA and CDR2 is FQGTGA. CDR3 in amino acids: CASSPSGGRNTGELFF. For the CDR3, the DNA is TGTGCCAGCAGCCCGAGCGGGGGGAGGAACACCGGGGAGCTGTTTTTT.

V is TRBV30 and J is TRBJ1-1; D remains ambiguous. The germline CDR1 and CDR2 sequences are GTSNPN and SVGIG (reference sequence). Trimming took 3 bases from V and 3 from J, leaving 5 bases between them. This CDR3 has 11 amino acids. CDR3: CAWRLDTEAFF. As DNA, the CDR3 is TGTGCCTGGAGACTGGACACTGAAGCTTTCTTT.

The chain is built from TRBV7-7 and TRBJ2-5; tentatively, D is TRBD2 (5 bases). V lost 4 bases and J lost 1, with 10 bases in between. Germline V gives CDR1 SSHAT, CDR2 FNYEAQ (reference sequence). CDR3 length equals 14 residues. The CDR3 is CASSSGAAQETQYF. In DNA form, the CDR3 reads TGTGCCAGCAGCTCCGGAGCGGCCCAAGAGACCCAGTACTTC.